A single sample gave rise to the 11 T cell receptor beta chains below, sequenced in a study of blood T cell repertoires in COVID-19. The table came from immunoSEQ multiplex PCR; TCRdb's copy has only in-frame clones and leaves some out. The table shows under 200,000 clones, with 75% to 85% occurring only once. The sequencing sample was made of peripheral blood. The receptors were sampled from a human donor in a cohort sampled during active COVID-19.

V and J are TRBV5-1 and TRBJ1-1; the D gene is possibly TRBD1 (6 bases). V lost 3 bases and J lost 7, with 19 bases in between. This CDR3 has 15 amino acids. Per germline, CDR1 SGHRS and CDR2 YFSETQ. DNA of the CDR3: TGCGCCAGCAGCTGGGAGACAGGAGATTGGTATGAAGCTTTCTTT. The encoded protein is CASSWETGDWYEAFF.

The rearrangement links TRBV13 to TRBJ1-6; a possible D gene is TRBD1 (5 bases). In germline, CDR1 is PRHDT, CDR2 FYEKMQ (reference sequence). CDR3 size: 14 residues. V lost 2 bases and J 8 bases, leaving 10 bases between the germline ends. CDR3 DNA sequence: TGTGCCAGCAGCTTACGGGGGACCGATTCACCCCTCCACTTT. This translates into CASSLRGTDSPLHF.

The CDR3 bases are TGTGCCAGCAGTCCCCTGACAAACTCTGGAAACACCATATATTTT. It encodes CASSPLTNSGNTIYF. The chain joins TRBV6-5 to TRBJ1-3, with no clear D. Germline CDR1 MNHEY, CDR2 SVGAGI. The ends were cut back, 5 bases at V and 0 bases at J, with 11 bases in the middle. There are 15 residues in the CDR3.

The V gene is TRBV9, the J gene TRBJ2-7; D might be TRBD2 (6 bases). This CDR3 region has 13 residues. The V end was cut by 3 bases, the J end by 0 bases, with 7 bases between. CDR1 is SGDLS, CDR2 YYNGEE, per germline. DNA of the CDR3: TGTGCCAGCAGCGCCGGGGGCTCCTACGAGCAGTACTTC. This gives the protein CASSAGGSYEQYF. The full variable domain, rest sourced from reference TRBV9 and TRBJ2-7, is DSGVTQTPKHLITATGQRVTLRCSPRSGDLSVYWYQQSLDQGLQFLIQYYNGEERAKGNILERFSAQQFPDLHSELNLSSLELGDSALYFCASSAGGSYEQYFGPGTRLTVT.

The chain employs TRBV9 and TRBJ2-3, with 8 bases fitting TRBD1. The CDR3 runs 14 residues. V shed 5 bases and J 4 bases; nucleotides not matched to a gene: 6. CDR1 is SGDLS, CDR2 YYNGEE, per germline. The CDR3 DNA reads TGTGCCAGCAGTCGACAGGGGTACGCAGATACGCAGTATTTT. Residues: CASSRQGYADTQYF. Full variable domain (missing parts from reference TRBV9 and TRBJ2-3): DSGVTQTPKHLITATGQRVTLRCSPRSGDLSVYWYQQSLDQGLQFLIQYYNGEERAKGNILERFSAQQFPDLHSELNLSSLELGDSALYFCASSRQGYADTQYFGPGTRLTVL.

CDR3 DNA: TGCGCCAGCAGCCAGGGACAGGTGGACGAGCAGTACTTC. Residues: CASSQGQVDEQYF. The chain couples TRBV4-1 to TRBJ2-7; TRBD1 agrees at 8 bases. CDR3 length: 13 amino acids. The germline V gene encodes CDR1 MGHRA and CDR2 YSYEKL. Trimming took 3 bases from V and 5 from J; bases not matched to a gene: 3.

The chain recombines TRBV7-3 with TRBJ1-4, with 10 bases matching TRBD1. Germline assignment: CDR1 SGHTA and CDR2 FQGTGA. With V trimmed by 1 base and J by 4 bases, 0 bases remained unmatched. This CDR3 region has 15 residues. CDR3 sequence (DNA): TGTGCCAGCAGCTTAAGGACAGGGGGTAATGAAAAACTGTTTTTT. Protein sequence: CASSLRTGGNEKLFF.

V gene TRBV24-1 combines with J gene TRBJ2-3, with D possibly TRBD2 on 5 matching bases. CDR3 length equals 14 residues. Germline values: CDR1 KGHDR, CDR2 SFDVKD. The V and J ends lost 6 bases and 0 bases respectively, with 9 bases between them. CDR3 in DNA: TGTGCCACCAGTCGAGGGCCCAGCACAGATACGCAGTATTTT. It specifies CATSRGPSTDTQYF.

The genes are TRBV3-1 (or the pseudogene TRBV3-2) and TRBJ1-2; a possible D gene is TRBD1 (6 bases). CDR3 length equals 15 residues. Trimming left V 1 base short and J 8 bases short, with 17 bases between. Germline V gene data show CDR1 as LGHDT and CDR2 as YNNKEL (reference sequence). CDR3 sequence reads: CASSQGGPGIGGYTF. For the CDR3, the DNA is TGTGCCAGCAGCCAAGGGGGGCCGGGCATAGGGGGCTACACCTTC.

J is TRBJ1-1 and V is TRBV13; D is unresolved. Trimming pared 3 bases from V and 1 base from J, leaving 6 bases between. Germline V gene data show CDR1 as PRHDT and CDR2 as FYEKMQ (reference sequence). This CDR3 is 13 amino acids long. CDR3 nucleotide sequence: TGTGCCAGCAGCTTTGCGGGGAACACTGAAGCTTTCTTT. Translation: CASSFAGNTEAFF.

The chain carries TRBV6-2 or TRBV6-3 and TRBJ2-3; tentatively, D is TRBD2 (5 bases). The V end was cut by 3 bases, the J end by 5 bases, with 6 bases between. The CDR3 length is 12 residues. Germline CDR1 is MNHEY and CDR2 is SVGEGT. The CDR3 protein is CASSYSEDTQYF. The CDR3 region has the DNA TGTGCCAGCAGTTATAGCGAAGATACGCAGTATTTT.